A single sample gave rise to the 32 T cell receptor beta chains below, sequenced in a study of OX40 agonist ivuxolimab in advanced cancers. Library creation used the immunoSEQ multiplex PCR assay. Sourced from immuneACCESS, this table was stored by TCRdb with only in-frame sequences that have V and J called. A share of the clones is absent; for the studies checked, an unresolved V gene accounts for under half, and the remainder has no known explanation. In all, the sample holds about 45,000 clones, and more than 70% of those were seen once. The ten largest clones take up about 16% of the sample. The sequencing used CD4+ or CD8+ T cells sorted from blood, collected in a trial of the OX40 agonist ivuxolimab. The origin of the receptors is an adult with an advanced solid tumor such as melanoma, head and neck, liver or kidney cancer.

V is TRBV18 and J is TRBJ2-7; 10 bases line up with TRBD2. There are 14 residues in the CDR3. J gave up 6 bases and V 3 bases, and 5 bases lay outside the gene matches. Germline values: CDR1 KGHSH, CDR2 LQKENI. This chain's CDR3 is CASSPGSGRSEQYF. The CDR3 region has the DNA TGTGCCAGCTCACCTGGTAGCGGGAGGTCCGAGCAGTACTTC.

The chain is built from TRBV27 and TRBJ2-3; 7 nucleotides align to TRBD2. V lost 8 bases, J lost 6 bases, and 8 bases stayed unmatched. The V gene's germline CDR1 is MNHEY and CDR2 SMNVEV (reference sequence). This CDR3 has 13 residues. This CDR3 is CASWGGWWDTQYF. CDR3 DNA sequence: TGTGCCAGCTGGGGGGGATGGTGGGATACGCAGTATTTT.

V is TRBV6-1 and J is TRBJ2-4, with D possibly TRBD1 on 5 matching bases. Per germline, CDR1 MNHNS and CDR2 SASEGT. There are 14 residues in the CDR3. The ends were cut back, 2 bases at V and 6 bases at J, with 11 bases in the middle. The CDR3 region is CASSESQDLNIQYF. The CDR3 DNA sequence: TGTGCCAGCAGTGAATCACAGGATTTAAACATTCAGTACTTC.

This chain joins TRBV19 and TRBJ1-5; 9 nucleotides line up with TRBD1. CDR3 length equals 14 residues. The trim removed 8 bases at V and 1 base at J, leaving 3 bases unmatched. Germline loops: CDR1 LNHDA, CDR2 SQIVND (reference sequence). The CDR3 spells CASWGQGSNQPQHF. The CDR3 nucleotides are TGTGCCAGTTGGGGACAGGGAAGCAATCAGCCCCAGCATTTT. The full variable domain, rest sourced from reference TRBV19 and TRBJ1-5, is DGGITQSPKYLFRKEGQNVTLSCEQNLNHDAMYWYRQDPGQGLRLIYYSQIVNDFQKGDIAEGYSVSREKKESFPLTVTSAQKNPTAFYLCASWGQGSNQPQHFGDGTRLSIL.

The chain is built from TRBV25-1 and TRBJ1-5, with TRBD1 matching 8 bases. There are 14 residues in the CDR3. J gave up 3 bases and V 5 bases, and 3 bases lay outside the gene matches. Germline CDR1 reads MGHDK; CDR2 reads SYGVNS. The DNA of the CDR3 is TGTGCCAGCAGTTACAGGGGGGACAATCAGCCCCAGCATTTT. This encodes CASSYRGDNQPQHF.

This chain links TRBV14 with TRBJ2-1; 7 positions match TRBD2. The trim removed 5 bases at V and 3 bases at J, leaving 10 bases unmatched. The CDR3 has 16 amino acids. Germline V gene sequence: CDR1 SGHDN, CDR2 FVKESK. The CDR3 DNA reads as TGTGCCAGCAGCGCGACTAGCTGGGGTTTCTACAATGAGCAGTTCTTC. Its translation is CASSATSWGFYNEQFF.

V is TRBV13 and J is TRBJ2-7; the D gene is possibly TRBD1 (5 bases). Germline values: CDR1 PRHDT, CDR2 FYEKMQ (reference sequence). The CDR3 runs 15 residues. The V gene lost 2 bases and the J gene lost 2 bases, with 13 bases spanning the gap. The CDR3 is CASSLFSGYPYEQYF. The CDR3 nucleotides are TGTGCCAGCAGCTTATTTTCAGGGTACCCCTACGAGCAGTACTTC.

V gene TRBV10-3 combines with J gene TRBJ2-3; D is uncertain. Germline assignment: CDR1 ENHRY and CDR2 SYGVKD. This CDR3 is 14 amino acids long. V was clipped by 11 bases and J by 0 bases, with 15 bases between them. The CDR3 spells CAHGLSGSTDTQYF. DNA for the CDR3: TGTGCCCACGGCCTCTCCGGGAGCACAGATACGCAGTATTTT.

The chain couples TRBV2 to TRBJ2-7; D unresolved. The CDR3 spans 10 residues. V lost 7 bases, J lost 3 bases, and 4 bases lay in between. The germline gives CDR1 SNHLY, CDR2 FYNNEI. CDR3 loop: CASMGYEQYF. CDR3 nucleotide sequence: TGTGCCAGCATGGGCTACGAGCAGTACTTC.

The chain carries TRBV27 and TRBJ2-7, with D perhaps matching TRBD2 (6 bases). V lost 5 bases, J lost 3 bases, and 17 bases lay in between. Germline assignment: CDR1 MNHEY and CDR2 SMNVEV (reference sequence). The CDR3 runs to 15 residues. The CDR3 bases are TGTGCCAGCAGTGCGGGACCAACCGTCTTCTACGAGCAGTACTTC. This gives the protein CASSAGPTVFYEQYF.

The chain has TRBV2 and TRBJ2-7; 10 bases align to TRBD1. The CDR3 length is 15 residues. Trimming at V came to 7 bases and at J to 2 bases, leaving 8 bases not matched to a gene. Germline V lookup: CDR1 SNHLY, CDR2 FYNNEI. Here the CDR3 DNA reads TGTGCCAGCACGGAGGGACAGGGGTCTCCCTACGAGCAGTACTTC. Its translation: CASTEGQGSPYEQYF.

The chain joins TRBV9 to TRBJ2-5; 8 bases align to TRBD2. This CDR3 is 16 amino acids long. With V trimmed by 2 bases and J by 4 bases, 10 bases remained unmatched. Looked up from germline, CDR1 is SGDLS and CDR2 is YYNGEE. The CDR3 DNA sequence: TGTGCCAGCAGCGTTGCCCAGCGGGGGTCCACAGAGACCCAGTACTTC. Translating gives CASSVAQRGSTETQYF.

This chain connects TRBV11-1 to TRBJ2-5, with unresolved D. The end of the DNA is better explained by TRBJ2-7, so the J call may be wrong. The germline V gene encodes CDR1 SGHAT and CDR2 FQDESV (reference sequence). CDR3 length: 12 amino acids. This CDR3 reads CASSGENGEQYF. As DNA, the CDR3 is TGTGCCAGCAGCGGGGAAAACGGCGAGCAGTACTTC.

This chain joins TRBV7-9 and TRBJ2-7, with a weak D call TRBD1 (6 bases). The germline V gene has CDR1 SEHNR and CDR2 FQNEAQ (reference sequence). V lost 5 bases and J lost 5, with 13 bases in between. There are 13 residues in the CDR3. CDR3 DNA sequence: TGTGCCAGCAGCCATGGGGGCGTCAACGAGCAGTACTTC. Translating gives CASSHGGVNEQYF.

V is TRBV27 and J is TRBJ2-3; 7 nucleotides agree with TRBD1. Germline-derived CDR1 and CDR2 are MNHEY and SMNVEV (reference sequence). The CDR3 has 14 residues. Trimming took 5 bases from V and 2 from J; bases not matched to a gene: 4. The CDR3 DNA reads TGTGCCAGCAGTCTCGACAGGGCCACAGATACGCAGTATTTT. It is translated as CASSLDRATDTQYF.

The chain joins TRBV7-9 to TRBJ2-2, with TRBD2 as a possible D gene (6 bases). Germline CDR1 is SEHNR and CDR2 is FQNEAQ (reference sequence). The CDR3 length is 15 residues. The germline V and J ends were trimmed by 7 bases and 3 bases, with 15 bases remaining between them. For the CDR3, the DNA is TGTGCCAGCAATGGAGGGTACTCCGACACCGGGGAGCTGTTTTTT. Protein: CASNGGYSDTGELFF.

This chain uses TRBV5-1 with TRBJ1-1, with TRBD1 matching 8 bases. The CDR3 spans 14 residues. The ends lost 3 bases at V and 4 bases at J; junction bases unmatched: 5. Per the germline V gene, CDR1 is SGHRS and CDR2 is YFSETQ. This CDR3 is CASSSTGGTTEAFF. CDR3 in DNA: TGCGCCAGCAGCTCTACAGGGGGTACCACTGAAGCTTTCTTT.

This rearrangement joins TRBV7-8 to TRBJ2-1; 14 bases fit TRBD2. Germline V lookup: CDR1 SGHVS, CDR2 FQNEAQ. The trim removed 1 base at V and 2 bases at J, leaving 1 base unmatched. This CDR3 has 17 amino acids. In DNA, the CDR3 is TGTGCCAGCAGCTTAGGGACTAGCGGGGGGACCTACAATGAGCAGTTCTTC. Translating it yields CASSLGTSGGTYNEQFF. The full variable domain, with the rest looked up from reference TRBV7-8 and TRBJ2-1, is GAGVSQSPRYKVAKRGQDVALRCDPISGHVSLFWYQQALGQGPEFLTYFQNEAQLDKSGLPSDRFFAERPEGSVSTLKIQRTQQEDSAVYLCASSLGTSGGTYNEQFFGPGTRLTVL.

This chain connects TRBV2 to TRBJ2-7; D possibly corresponds to TRBD1 (5 bases). CDR3 length: 14 amino acids. In germline, CDR1 is SNHLY, CDR2 FYNNEI. V was cut by 4 bases and J by 5 bases, with 15 bases left in between. This CDR3 is CASSVLQAYDEQYF. CDR3 DNA sequence: TGTGCCAGCAGTGTCCTACAGGCTTACGACGAGCAGTACTTC.

CDR3 amino acids: CASSLSGETQYF. The CDR3 bases are TGTGCCAGCAGCTTATCCGGGGAGACCCAGTACTTC. V is TRBV7-9 and J is TRBJ2-5; D gene ambiguous. V was trimmed by 2 bases and J by 5 bases, leaving 6 bases between them. The CDR3 has 12 amino acids. CDR1 and CDR2 from the germline V gene are SEHNR and FQNEAQ (reference sequence).

The V call is TRBV14, the J call TRBJ1-1; D gene unclear. Germline V gene lookup returns CDR1 SGHDN and CDR2 FVKESK. CDR3 length: 12 amino acids. V lost 3 bases to trimming and J lost 0 bases, with 2 bases between them. The CDR3 DNA reads as TGTGCCAGCAGCCAGATGAACACTGAAGCTTTCTTT. It translates to CASSQMNTEAFF.

CDR3 sequence reads: CASTHHPRGLGEQYF. The CDR3 DNA reads as TGTGCCAGCACCCACCACCCCAGGGGGCTTGGCGAGCAGTACTTC. V usage is TRBV5-4 and J usage is TRBJ2-7; the match to TRBD1 covers 8 bases. Germline CDR1 SGHNT, CDR2 YYREEE (reference sequence). This CDR3 has 15 residues. V gave up 6 bases and J gave up 6 bases; unmatched junction bases: 14. The whole variable domain, remainder taken from reference TRBV5-4 and TRBJ2-7, is ETGVTQSPTHLIKTRGQQVTLRCSSQSGHNTVSWYQQALGQGPQFIFQYYREEENGRGNFPPRFSGLQFPNYSSELNVNALELDDSALYLCASTHHPRGLGEQYFGPGTRLTVT.

The V call is TRBV5-1, the J call TRBJ2-7; D gene unclear. V was clipped by 2 bases and J by 5 bases, with 11 bases between them. The CDR3 consists of 13 residues. Germline CDR1 reads SGHRS; CDR2 reads YFSETQ. Here the CDR3 reads CASSLLIADEQYF. Here the CDR3 DNA reads TGCGCCAGCAGCTTACTCATAGCAGACGAGCAGTACTTC.

The rearrangement links TRBV18 to TRBJ2-1, with TRBD1 matching over 7 bases. Unmatched junction bases numbered 11, after V lost 2 bases and J lost 4 bases. The CDR3 contains 17 residues. Germline values: CDR1 KGHSH, CDR2 LQKENI. The CDR3 DNA is TGTGCCAGCTCACCATCGGGACCCGGACAGGTTTACAATGAGCAGTTCTTC. Protein: CASSPSGPGQVYNEQFF.

The chain joins TRBV4-1 to TRBJ1-3; the D gene is possibly TRBD1 (5 bases). Germline CDR1 reads MGHRA; CDR2 reads YSYEKL. V lost 5 bases and J 0 bases, leaving 11 bases between the germline ends. This CDR3 region has 15 residues. In DNA form, the CDR3 reads TGCGCCAGCAGCGCCCGGGACGGCTCTGGAAACACCATATATTTT. Protein product: CASSARDGSGNTIYF.

The rearrangement links TRBV21-1 to TRBJ2-7; the table's TRBD2 call for D was not verified on the DNA. TRBV21-1 constitutes a pseudogene. The CDR3 extends over 16 amino acids. In DNA form, the CDR3 reads TGTGCCAGCAGCGTGTTACCGGGACTCCTGACCTACGAGCAGTACTTC. Translating gives CASSVLPGLLTYEQYF.

The chain joins TRBV18 to TRBJ1-3, with 8 bases identical to TRBD1. Germline V gives CDR1 KGHSH, CDR2 LQKENI. The junction had 8 bases not matched to a gene; V was cut back by 2 bases and J by 5 bases. The CDR3 sequence is 16 residues long. The CDR3 sequence is CASSPTPRQGRNTIYF. The CDR3 DNA is TGTGCCAGCTCACCAACCCCTAGACAGGGGAGAAACACCATATATTTT. Using reference TRBV18 and TRBJ1-3 for the parts outside the CDR3, the full variable domain is NAGVMQNPRHLVRRRGQEARLRCSPMKGHSHVYWYRQLPEEGLKFMVYLQKENIIDESGMPKERFSAEFPKEGPSILRIQQVVRGDSAAYFCASSPTPRQGRNTIYFGEGSWLTVV.

The V call is TRBV7-9, the J call TRBJ1-1; 7 bases are shared with TRBD1. The CDR3 covers 13 residues. Germline assignment: CDR1 SEHNR and CDR2 FQNEAQ (reference sequence). After removal of 6 bases from V and 0 bases from J, the junction contained 1 base not matched to a gene. CDR3 protein: CASRGGLNTEAFF. CDR3 bases: TGTGCCAGCAGAGGGGGCTTGAACACTGAAGCTTTCTTT.

The table lists this clone with a few counts. The V and J genes are TRBV4-2 and TRBJ1-6; D not resolved. The CDR3 extends over 16 amino acids. The germline V gene encodes CDR1 LGHNA and CDR2 YNFKEQ. V lost 0 bases, J lost 9 bases, and 15 bases lay in between. CDR3 nucleotide sequence: TGTGCCAGCAGCCAAGACGGAGAGGGAGGTGGTTCACCCCTCCACTTT. This codes for CASSQDGEGGGSPLHF.

This clone came up a few times. The chain carries TRBV7-7 and TRBJ2-7, with a weak D call TRBD2 (7 bases). The CDR3 runs 14 residues. V lost 2 bases to trimming and J lost 6 bases, with 14 bases between them. Germline CDR1 and CDR2: SSHAT and FNYEAQ (reference sequence). This CDR3 reads CASSLKEGGGEQYF. The CDR3 nucleotides read TGTGCCAGCAGCTTAAAAGAGGGAGGGGGCGAGCAGTACTTC. Complete variable domain (other parts from reference TRBV7-7 and TRBJ2-7): GAGVSQSPRYKVTKRGQDVTLRCDPISSHATLYWYQQALGQGPEFLTYFNYEAQPDKSGLPSDRFSAERPEGSISTLTIQRTEQRDSAMYRCASSLKEGGGEQYFGPGTRLTVT.

The chain is built from TRBV5-1 and TRBJ1-2, with D possibly matching TRBD1 (6 bases). There are 13 residues in the CDR3. V was clipped by 4 bases and J by 4 bases, with 11 bases between them. Looked up from germline, CDR1 is SGHRS and CDR2 is YFSETQ. The CDR3 nucleotides read TGCGCCAGCAGCCCCGGGACACCCTATGGCTACACCTTC. It specifies CASSPGTPYGYTF.

The chain carries TRBV7-9 and TRBJ1-1; no clear D gene. The CDR3 is made up of 14 amino acids. V lost 2 bases to trimming and J lost 8 bases, with 15 bases between them. CDR1 SEHNR and CDR2 FQNEAQ come from the germline V gene (reference sequence). CDR3 loop: CASSLIPDTGEAFF. The CDR3, as DNA: TGTGCCAGCAGCTTAATCCCGGATACGGGAGAAGCTTTCTTT.